The T cell receptor beta chain described here comes from a study of blood T cell repertoires in COVID-19. Study-wide background: Some COVID-19 samples were acute and others convalescent; all came from the United States, Italy and Spain. T cells, B-cell-depleted T cells, or PBMCs supplied cDNA or gDNA.

CDR1 and CDR2 from the germline V gene are MNHNY and SVGAGI (reference sequence). CDR3 length equals 12 residues. Sequenced by immunoSEQ multiplex PCR; TCRdb stores in-frame clones only, minus some. Of over 130,000 clones in the sample, 75% to 85% were seen once. Sequences were obtained from peripheral blood. The J gene is TRBJ1-3, the V gene TRBV6-6, with TRBD1 identical over 9 bases. This clonotype was obtained from a woman aged 80 or older with acute or convalescent COVID-19. This chain's CDR3 is CATGGRGNTIYF. As DNA, the CDR3 is TGTGCTACAGGGGGCCGTGGAAACACCATATATTTT.